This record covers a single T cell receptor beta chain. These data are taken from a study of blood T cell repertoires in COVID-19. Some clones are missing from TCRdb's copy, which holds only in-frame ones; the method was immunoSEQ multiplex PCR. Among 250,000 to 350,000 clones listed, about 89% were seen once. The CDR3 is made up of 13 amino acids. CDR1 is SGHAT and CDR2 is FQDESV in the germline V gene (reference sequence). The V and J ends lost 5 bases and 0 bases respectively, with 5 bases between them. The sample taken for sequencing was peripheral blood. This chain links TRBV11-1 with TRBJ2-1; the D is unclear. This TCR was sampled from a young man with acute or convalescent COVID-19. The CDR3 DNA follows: TGTGCCAGCAGCCCATTCTCCTACAATGAGCAGTTCTTC. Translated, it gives CASSPFSYNEQFF.